Each of the 19 T cell receptor beta chains below was sequenced from the same sample in a study of blood T cells in healthy people across ages. Using a J-beta primer mix together with a sample-barcoded 5' primer, a second PCR was run for about 6 to 11 cycles. TCRdb recomputed calls from the 5' RACE reads with MiXCR, one row per CDR3 protein. Among under 700,000 distinct CDR3 sequences listed, less than 25% were seen once. These records were also assigned to another study, of T cells of mothers and their children.

The sample consisted of blood. Receptor source: a boy younger than 18 in good health.

The J gene is TRBJ2-3, the V gene TRBV4-3; 7 nucleotides match TRBD2. Germline-derived CDR1 and CDR2 are LGHNA and YSLEER. This CDR3 is built from 15 residues. J gave up 6 bases and V 0 bases, and 6 bases lay outside the gene matches. CDR3 protein: CASSQDVLAWDTQYF. In DNA form, the CDR3 reads TGCGCCAGCAGCCAAGACGTACTAGCGTGGGATACGCAGTATTTT.

In its sample, this clonotype was seen a few times. CDR3 region: CASRPQGQGGNEQFF. The CDR3 coding sequence is TGTGCCAGCAGGCCACAAGGACAGGGGGGCAATGAGCAGTTCTTC. The J gene is TRBJ2-5, the V gene TRBV6-5, with TRBD1 matching 10 bases. The J call is uncertain, as TRBJ2-1 better fits the DNA end. CDR1 is MNHEY and CDR2 is SVGAGI in the germline V gene. This CDR3 region has 15 residues.

The rearrangement joins TRBV5-1 to TRBJ1-1; D not resolved. The V end lost 3 bases, the J end lost 5 bases, and 11 bases lay between the germline ends. The CDR3 covers 13 residues. Germline V gene sequence: CDR1 SGHRS, CDR2 YFSETQ. CDR3 residues: CASSSRLGTEAFF. Here the CDR3 DNA reads TGCGCCAGCAGCTCGCGACTTGGGACTGAAGCTTTCTTT.

The chain recombines TRBV7-2 with TRBJ2-5; 7 nucleotides line up with TRBD2. Germline CDR1 reads SGHTA; CDR2 reads FQGNSA. This CDR3 is 15 amino acids long. V dropped 1 base and J dropped 4; count of bases not matched to a gene: 6. The CDR3 bases are TGTGCCAGCAGCTTAGGTCCCCCGGGAGGAGAGACCCAGTACTTC. This codes for CASSLGPPGGETQYF.

The V call is TRBV7-8, the J call TRBJ2-3; no clear D gene. The germline V gene has CDR1 SGHVS and CDR2 FQNEAQ. The V end lost 5 bases, the J end lost 2 bases, and 14 bases lay between the germline ends. This CDR3 comprises 15 residues. The chain's CDR3 is CASSARVTLTDTQYF. The CDR3, as DNA: TGTGCCAGCAGCGCCCGGGTCACACTCACAGATACGCAGTATTTT.

This clonotype has more than one count but fewer than ten. The chain combines TRBV20-1 with TRBJ2-5, with a tentative D call TRBD2 (5 bases). Germline CDR1 DFQATT, CDR2 SNEGSKA (reference sequence). This CDR3 spans 14 amino acids. V lost 3 bases and J 1 base, leaving 12 bases between the germline ends. CDR3 sequence (DNA): TGCAGTGCTAGTTGGCAGCGGATCCAAGAGACCCAGTACTTC. It codes for CSASWQRIQETQYF.

This clonotype was counted only a few times. The genes are TRBV28 and TRBJ2-7, with a tentative D call TRBD1 (5 bases). The germline V gene has CDR1 MDHEN and CDR2 SYDVKM. Trimming took off 9 bases at V and 6 bases at J, with 9 bases between the two ends. CDR3 length: 10 amino acids. CDR3 bases: TGTGCCAGTGGGGCATCCGAGCAGTACTTC. Translating it yields CASGASEQYF.

This clonotype appeared many times. V and J are TRBV20-1 and TRBJ1-2, with 7 bases identical to TRBD1. J lost 6 bases, V lost 0 bases, and 13 bases had no gene match. The CDR3 totals 16 residues. The germline V gene has CDR1 DFQATT and CDR2 SNEGSKA (reference sequence). The CDR3 DNA sequence: TGCAGTGCTAGAGATCTCGTGGACAGGCGAAGGGATGGCTACACCTTC. Amino acids: CSARDLVDRRRDGYTF.

This clonotype was found a few times. This chain links TRBV4-1 with TRBJ1-4, with D uncertain. Per the germline V gene, CDR1 is MGHRA and CDR2 is YSYEKL. V lost 1 base and J lost 3, with 12 bases in between. The CDR3 is 16 amino acids. This chain's CDR3 is CASSQVTPAANEKLFF. Written as DNA, the CDR3 is TGCGCCAGCAGCCAAGTGACACCCGCAGCTAATGAAAAACTGTTTTTT.

This clonotype is labeled as medium-sized (0.01 to 0.1%). The chain recombines TRBV4-3 with TRBJ2-6; D is undetermined. CDR1 and CDR2 (germline): LGHNA, YSLEER. V was shortened by 0 bases and J by 0 bases, with 6 bases between the two germline ends. This CDR3 is built from 16 residues. For the CDR3, the DNA is TGCGCCAGCAGCCAAGATCAGAGCTCTGGGGCCAACGTCCTGACTTTC. Translation gives CASSQDQSSGANVLTF.

The chain combines TRBV28 with TRBJ2-3, with D perhaps TRBD2 (6 bases). Germline CDR1 MDHEN, CDR2 SYDVKM. The CDR3 has 15 amino acids. V was trimmed by 8 bases and J by 3 bases, leaving 18 bases between them. CDR3 coding DNA: TGTGCCAGCCTCCCAGGCGGAGGGGAGACAGATACGCAGTATTTT. Its translation: CASLPGGGETDTQYF.

The chain is built from TRBV6-2 or TRBV6-3 and TRBJ2-1; D uncertain. CDR1 MNHEY and CDR2 SVGEGT come from the germline V gene. This CDR3 is 13 amino acids long. With 7 bases removed from V and 6 bases from J, the gap between germline ends came to 13 bases. The CDR3 reads CASTILGFNEQFF. CDR3 sequence (DNA): TGTGCCAGCACAATCCTAGGGTTCAATGAGCAGTTCTTC.

This clonotype was detected only a few times. CDR3 bases: TGTGCCAGCAGTGAAACCTCAGACCCAGATACGCAGTATTTT. It encodes CASSETSDPDTQYF. The chain combines TRBV6-1 with TRBJ2-3; D unclear. CDR3 length: 14 amino acids. V was cut by 2 bases and J by 4 bases, with 10 bases left in between. Germline-derived CDR1 and CDR2 are MNHNS and SASEGT.

The chain combines TRBV7-8 with TRBJ2-7, with TRBD1 as a possible D gene (5 bases). V lost 2 bases to trimming and J lost 4 bases, with 15 bases between them. The germline CDR1 and CDR2 sequences are SGHVS and FQNEAQ. This CDR3 is built from 15 residues. The CDR3 region is CASSLYTGSGYEQYF. DNA for the CDR3: TGTGCCAGCAGCTTATATACAGGTTCTGGATACGAGCAGTACTTC.

This clonotype was recorded a few times. This chain links TRBV3-1 with TRBJ2-3, with 14 positions matching TRBD2. Germline V gives CDR1 LGHDT, CDR2 YNNKEL (reference sequence). There are 14 residues in the CDR3. V was clipped by 10 bases and J by 4 bases; unmatched bases: 4. The CDR3 DNA reads as TGTGCCAACAGGGGACTAGCGGGGGCAGATACGCAGTATTTT. Its protein product is CANRGLAGADTQYF.

The chain is built from TRBV20-1 and TRBJ2-7; 11 nucleotides agree with TRBD2. In germline, CDR1 is DFQATT, CDR2 SNEGSKA (reference sequence). The CDR3 contains 15 residues. V trimming: 5 bases; J trimming: 5 bases; junction bases outside the gene matches: 11. As DNA, the CDR3 is TGCAGTGCTGATGGACTAGCGGGTACCAAGGACGAGCAGTACTTC. As protein: CSADGLAGTKDEQYF.

The rearrangement joins TRBV11-2 to TRBJ1-4; no definite D call. The germline V gene encodes CDR1 SGHAT and CDR2 FQNNGV. Trimming pared 5 bases from V and 5 bases from J, leaving 9 bases between. This CDR3 contains 13 residues. This CDR3 reads CASSNQVNEKLFF. The CDR3 DNA follows: TGTGCCAGCAGCAACCAGGTCAATGAAAAACTGTTTTTT.

This sequence joins TRBV28 and TRBJ2-1, with TRBD2 matching over 9 bases. The germline V gene encodes CDR1 MDHEN and CDR2 SYDVKM. V shed 6 bases and J 0 bases; nucleotides not matched to a gene: 21. This CDR3 is built from 21 residues. The CDR3: CASSPSRAGGPVGSSYNEQFF. The CDR3 DNA follows: TGTGCCAGCAGCCCAAGCCGGGCGGGGGGGCCGGTAGGCAGCTCCTACAATGAGCAGTTCTTC.

In its sample, this clonotype was seen a few times. The V call is TRBV20-1, the J call TRBJ2-5; no definite D call. CDR1 DFQATT and CDR2 SNEGSKA come from the germline V gene (reference sequence). This CDR3 has 15 amino acids. Trimming pared 0 bases from V and 1 base from J, leaving 12 bases between. The CDR3 is CSARDLPASQETQYF. DNA of the CDR3: TGCAGTGCTAGAGATCTACCAGCTTCCCAAGAGACCCAGTACTTC.